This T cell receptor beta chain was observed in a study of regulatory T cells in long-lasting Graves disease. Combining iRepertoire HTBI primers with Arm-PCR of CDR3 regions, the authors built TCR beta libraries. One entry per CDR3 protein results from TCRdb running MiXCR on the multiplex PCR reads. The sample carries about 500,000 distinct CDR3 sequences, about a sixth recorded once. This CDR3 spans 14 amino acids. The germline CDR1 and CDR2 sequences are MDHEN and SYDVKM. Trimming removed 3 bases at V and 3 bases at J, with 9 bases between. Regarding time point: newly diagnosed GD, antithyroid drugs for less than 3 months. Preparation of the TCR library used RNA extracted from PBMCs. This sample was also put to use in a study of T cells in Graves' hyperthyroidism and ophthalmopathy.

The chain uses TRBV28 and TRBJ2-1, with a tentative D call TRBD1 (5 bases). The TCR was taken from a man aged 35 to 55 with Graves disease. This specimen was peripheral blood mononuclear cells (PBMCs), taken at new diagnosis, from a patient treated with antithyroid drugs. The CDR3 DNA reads TGTGCCAGCAGTTTCCCCCAGGGCTACAATGAGCAGTTCTTC. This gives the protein CASSFPQGYNEQFF.